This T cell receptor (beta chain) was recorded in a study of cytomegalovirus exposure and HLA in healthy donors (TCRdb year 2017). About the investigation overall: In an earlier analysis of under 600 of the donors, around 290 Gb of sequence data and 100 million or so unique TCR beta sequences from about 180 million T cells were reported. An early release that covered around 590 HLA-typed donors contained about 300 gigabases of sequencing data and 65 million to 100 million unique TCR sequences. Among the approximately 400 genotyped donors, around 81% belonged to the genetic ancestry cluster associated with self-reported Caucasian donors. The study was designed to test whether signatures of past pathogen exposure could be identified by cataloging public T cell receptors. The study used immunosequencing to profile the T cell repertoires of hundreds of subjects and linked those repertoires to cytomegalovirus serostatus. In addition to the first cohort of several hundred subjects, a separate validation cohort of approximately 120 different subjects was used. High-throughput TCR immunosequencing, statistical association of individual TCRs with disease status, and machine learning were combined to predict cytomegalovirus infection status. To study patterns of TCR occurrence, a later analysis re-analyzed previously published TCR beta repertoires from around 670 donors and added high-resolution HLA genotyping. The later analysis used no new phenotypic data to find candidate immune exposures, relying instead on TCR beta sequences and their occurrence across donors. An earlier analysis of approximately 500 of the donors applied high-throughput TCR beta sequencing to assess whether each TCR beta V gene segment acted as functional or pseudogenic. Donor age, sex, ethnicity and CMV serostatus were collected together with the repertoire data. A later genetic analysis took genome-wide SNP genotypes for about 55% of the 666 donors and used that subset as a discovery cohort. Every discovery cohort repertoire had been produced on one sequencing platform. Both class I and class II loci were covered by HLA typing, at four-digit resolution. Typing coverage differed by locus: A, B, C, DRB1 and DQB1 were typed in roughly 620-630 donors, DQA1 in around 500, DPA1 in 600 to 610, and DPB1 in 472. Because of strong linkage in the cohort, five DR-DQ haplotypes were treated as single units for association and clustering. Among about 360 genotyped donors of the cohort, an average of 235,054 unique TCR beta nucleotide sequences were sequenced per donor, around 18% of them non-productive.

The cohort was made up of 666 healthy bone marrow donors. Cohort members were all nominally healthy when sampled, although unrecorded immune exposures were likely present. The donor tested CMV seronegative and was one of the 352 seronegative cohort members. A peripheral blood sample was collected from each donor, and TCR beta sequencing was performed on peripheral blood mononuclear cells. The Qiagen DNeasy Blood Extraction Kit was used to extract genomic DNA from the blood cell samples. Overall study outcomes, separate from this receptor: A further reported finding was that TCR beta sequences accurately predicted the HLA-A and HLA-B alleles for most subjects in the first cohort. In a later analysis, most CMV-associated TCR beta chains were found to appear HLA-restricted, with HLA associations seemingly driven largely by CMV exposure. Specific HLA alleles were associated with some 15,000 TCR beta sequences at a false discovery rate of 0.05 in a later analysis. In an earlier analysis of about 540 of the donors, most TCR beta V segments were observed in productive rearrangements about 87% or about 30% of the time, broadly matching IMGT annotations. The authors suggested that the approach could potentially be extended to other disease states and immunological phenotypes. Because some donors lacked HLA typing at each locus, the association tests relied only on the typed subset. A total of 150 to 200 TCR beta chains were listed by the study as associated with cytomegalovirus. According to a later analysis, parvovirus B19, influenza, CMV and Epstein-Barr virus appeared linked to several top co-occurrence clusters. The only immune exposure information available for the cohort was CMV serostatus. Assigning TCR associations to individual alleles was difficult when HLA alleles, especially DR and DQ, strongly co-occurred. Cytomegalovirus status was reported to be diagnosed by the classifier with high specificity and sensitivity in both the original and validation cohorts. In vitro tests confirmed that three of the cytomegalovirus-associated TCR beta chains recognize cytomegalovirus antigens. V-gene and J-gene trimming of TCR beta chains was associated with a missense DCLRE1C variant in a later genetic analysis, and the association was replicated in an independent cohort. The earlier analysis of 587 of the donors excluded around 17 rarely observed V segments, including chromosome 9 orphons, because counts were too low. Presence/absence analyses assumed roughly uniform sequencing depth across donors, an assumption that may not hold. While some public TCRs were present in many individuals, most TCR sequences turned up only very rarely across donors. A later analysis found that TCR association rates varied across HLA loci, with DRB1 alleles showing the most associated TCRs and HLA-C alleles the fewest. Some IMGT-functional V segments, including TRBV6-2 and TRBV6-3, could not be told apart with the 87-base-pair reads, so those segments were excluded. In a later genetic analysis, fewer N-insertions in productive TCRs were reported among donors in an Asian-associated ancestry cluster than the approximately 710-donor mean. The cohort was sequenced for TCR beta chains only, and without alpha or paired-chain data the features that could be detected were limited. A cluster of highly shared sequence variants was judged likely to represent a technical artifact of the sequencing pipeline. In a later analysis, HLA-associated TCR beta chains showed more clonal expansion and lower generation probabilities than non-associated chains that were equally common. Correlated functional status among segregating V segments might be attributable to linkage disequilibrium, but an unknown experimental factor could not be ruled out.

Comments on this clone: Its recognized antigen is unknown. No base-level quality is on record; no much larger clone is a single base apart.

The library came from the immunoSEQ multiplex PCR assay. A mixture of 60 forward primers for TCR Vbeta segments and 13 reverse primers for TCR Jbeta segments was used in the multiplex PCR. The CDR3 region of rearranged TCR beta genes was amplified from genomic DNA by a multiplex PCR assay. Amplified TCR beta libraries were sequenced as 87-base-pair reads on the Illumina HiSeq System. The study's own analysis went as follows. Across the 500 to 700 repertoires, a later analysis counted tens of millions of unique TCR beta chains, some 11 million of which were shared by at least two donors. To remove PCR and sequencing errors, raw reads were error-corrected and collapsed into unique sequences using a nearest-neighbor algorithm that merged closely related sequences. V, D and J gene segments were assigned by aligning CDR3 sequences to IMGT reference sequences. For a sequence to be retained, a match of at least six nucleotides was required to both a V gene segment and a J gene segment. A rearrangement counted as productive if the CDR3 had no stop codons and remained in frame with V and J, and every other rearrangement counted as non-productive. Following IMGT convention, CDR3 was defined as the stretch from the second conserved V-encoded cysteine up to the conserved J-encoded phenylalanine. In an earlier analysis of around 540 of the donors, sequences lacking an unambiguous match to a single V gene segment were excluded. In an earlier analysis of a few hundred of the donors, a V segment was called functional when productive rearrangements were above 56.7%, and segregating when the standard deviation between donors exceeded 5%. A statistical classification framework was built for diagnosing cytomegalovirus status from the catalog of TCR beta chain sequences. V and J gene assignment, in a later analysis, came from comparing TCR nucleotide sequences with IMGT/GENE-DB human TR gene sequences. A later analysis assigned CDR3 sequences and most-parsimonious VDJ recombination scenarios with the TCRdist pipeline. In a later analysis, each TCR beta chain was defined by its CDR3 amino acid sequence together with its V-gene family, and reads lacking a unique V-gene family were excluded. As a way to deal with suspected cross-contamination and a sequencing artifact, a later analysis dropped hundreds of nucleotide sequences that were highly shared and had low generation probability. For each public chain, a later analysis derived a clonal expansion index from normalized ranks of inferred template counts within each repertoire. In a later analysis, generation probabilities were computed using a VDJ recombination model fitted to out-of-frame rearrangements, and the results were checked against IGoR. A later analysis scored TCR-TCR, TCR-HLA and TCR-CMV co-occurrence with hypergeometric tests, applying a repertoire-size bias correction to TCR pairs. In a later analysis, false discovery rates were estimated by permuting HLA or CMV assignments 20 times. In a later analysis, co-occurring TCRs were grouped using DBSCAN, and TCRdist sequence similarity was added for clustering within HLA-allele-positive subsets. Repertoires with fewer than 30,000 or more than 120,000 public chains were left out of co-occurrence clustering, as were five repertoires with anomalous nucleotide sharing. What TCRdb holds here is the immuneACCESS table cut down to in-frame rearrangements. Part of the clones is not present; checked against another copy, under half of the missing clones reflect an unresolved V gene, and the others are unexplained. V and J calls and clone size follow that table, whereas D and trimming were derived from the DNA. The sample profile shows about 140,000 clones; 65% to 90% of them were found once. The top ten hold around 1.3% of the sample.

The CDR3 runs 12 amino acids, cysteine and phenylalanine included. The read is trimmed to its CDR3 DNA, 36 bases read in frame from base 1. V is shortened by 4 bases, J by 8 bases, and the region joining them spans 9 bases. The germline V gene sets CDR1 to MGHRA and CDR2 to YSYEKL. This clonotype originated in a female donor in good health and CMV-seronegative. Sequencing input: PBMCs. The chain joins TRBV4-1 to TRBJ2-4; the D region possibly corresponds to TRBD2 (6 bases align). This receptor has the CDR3 CASSPEGYIQYF. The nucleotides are TGCGCCAGCAGCCCGGAGGGCTACATTCAGTACTTC.